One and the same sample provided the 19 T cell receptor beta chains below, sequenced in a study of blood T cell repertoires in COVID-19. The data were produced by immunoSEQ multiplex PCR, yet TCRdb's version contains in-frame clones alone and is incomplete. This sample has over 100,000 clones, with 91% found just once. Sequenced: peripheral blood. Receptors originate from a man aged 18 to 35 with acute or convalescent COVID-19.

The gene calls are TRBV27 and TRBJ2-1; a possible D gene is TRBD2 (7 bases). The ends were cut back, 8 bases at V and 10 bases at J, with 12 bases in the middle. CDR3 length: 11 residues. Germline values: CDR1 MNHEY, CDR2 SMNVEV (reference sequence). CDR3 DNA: TGTGCCAGCTCCAGGGGAGGGGAGCAGTTCTTC. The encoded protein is CASSRGGEQFF.

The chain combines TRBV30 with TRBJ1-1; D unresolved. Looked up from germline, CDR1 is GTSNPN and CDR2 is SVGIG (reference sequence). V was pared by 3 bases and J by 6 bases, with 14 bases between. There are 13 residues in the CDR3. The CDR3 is CAWSLPPRAEAFF. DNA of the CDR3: TGTGCCTGGAGCCTACCCCCGCGGGCTGAAGCTTTCTTT.

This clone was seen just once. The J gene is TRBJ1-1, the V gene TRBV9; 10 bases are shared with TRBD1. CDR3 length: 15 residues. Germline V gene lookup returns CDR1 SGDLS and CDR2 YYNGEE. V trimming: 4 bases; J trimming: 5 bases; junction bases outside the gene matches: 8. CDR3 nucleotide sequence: TGTGCCAGCAGCTTCTACGGGACAGGGGAAACTGAAGCTTTCTTT. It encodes CASSFYGTGETEAFF.

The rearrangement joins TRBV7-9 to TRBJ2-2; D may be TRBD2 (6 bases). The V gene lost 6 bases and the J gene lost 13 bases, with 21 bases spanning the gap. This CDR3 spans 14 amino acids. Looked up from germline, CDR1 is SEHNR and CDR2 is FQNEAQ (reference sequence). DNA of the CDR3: TGTGCCAGCAGTAACACTTTAAAGGGACTGGGGCTGTTTTTT. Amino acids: CASSNTLKGLGLFF.

As DNA, the CDR3 is TGTGCCAGCAGTTACGGCCAGTATAATCAGCCCCAGCATTTT. The encoded protein is CASSYGQYNQPQHF. This chain joins TRBV6-2 or TRBV6-3 and TRBJ1-5; D remains ambiguous. Trimming stripped 2 bases from V and 4 bases from J, with 9 bases between. CDR3 length: 14 residues. Germline CDR1 reads MNHEY; CDR2 reads SVGEGT.

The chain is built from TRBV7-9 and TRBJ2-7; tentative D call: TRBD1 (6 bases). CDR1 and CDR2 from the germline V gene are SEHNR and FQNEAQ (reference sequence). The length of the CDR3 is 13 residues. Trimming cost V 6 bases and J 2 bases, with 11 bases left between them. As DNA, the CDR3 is TGTGCCAGCAGTCCCGGACAGACCTACGAGCAGTACTTC. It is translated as CASSPGQTYEQYF.

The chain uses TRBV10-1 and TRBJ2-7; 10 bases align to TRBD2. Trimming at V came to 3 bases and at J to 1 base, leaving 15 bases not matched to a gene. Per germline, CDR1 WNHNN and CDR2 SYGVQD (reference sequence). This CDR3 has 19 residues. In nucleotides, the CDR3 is TGCGCCAGCAGTGACTCATCGGTTGTGGGTAGCGGGAGGTCCTACGAGCAGTACTTC. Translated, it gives CASSDSSVVGSGRSYEQYF.

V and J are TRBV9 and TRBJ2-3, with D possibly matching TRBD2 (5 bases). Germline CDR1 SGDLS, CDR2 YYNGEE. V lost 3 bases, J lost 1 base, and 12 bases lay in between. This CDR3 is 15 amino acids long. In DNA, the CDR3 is TGTGCCAGCAGCGCCTCGGGGTGGGGCACAGATACGCAGTATTTT. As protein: CASSASGWGTDTQYF.

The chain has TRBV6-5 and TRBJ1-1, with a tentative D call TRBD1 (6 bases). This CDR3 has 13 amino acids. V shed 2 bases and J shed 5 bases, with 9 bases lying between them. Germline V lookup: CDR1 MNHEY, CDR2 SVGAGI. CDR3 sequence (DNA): TGTGCCAGCAGTTACCAGGGGTGGACTGAAGCTTTCTTT. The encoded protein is CASSYQGWTEAFF.

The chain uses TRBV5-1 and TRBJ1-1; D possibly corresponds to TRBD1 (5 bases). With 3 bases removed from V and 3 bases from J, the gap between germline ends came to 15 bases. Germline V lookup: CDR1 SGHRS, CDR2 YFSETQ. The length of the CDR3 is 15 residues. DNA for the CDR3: TGCGCCAGCAGCTCAGTCATGGGGCGCGACACTGAAGCTTTCTTT. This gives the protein CASSSVMGRDTEAFF.

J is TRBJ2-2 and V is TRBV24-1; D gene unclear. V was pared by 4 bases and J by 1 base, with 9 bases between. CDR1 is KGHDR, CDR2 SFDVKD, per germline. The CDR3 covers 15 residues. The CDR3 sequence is CATSDTTVNTGELFF. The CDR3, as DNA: TGTGCCACCAGTGACACGACTGTGAACACCGGGGAGCTGTTTTTT.

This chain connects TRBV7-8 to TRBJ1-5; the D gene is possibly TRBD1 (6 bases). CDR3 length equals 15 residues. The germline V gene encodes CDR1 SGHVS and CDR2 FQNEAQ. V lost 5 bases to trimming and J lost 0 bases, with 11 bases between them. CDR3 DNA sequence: TGTGCCAGCAGCCCCTGGACAGTTAGCAATCAGCCCCAGCATTTT. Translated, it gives CASSPWTVSNQPQHF.

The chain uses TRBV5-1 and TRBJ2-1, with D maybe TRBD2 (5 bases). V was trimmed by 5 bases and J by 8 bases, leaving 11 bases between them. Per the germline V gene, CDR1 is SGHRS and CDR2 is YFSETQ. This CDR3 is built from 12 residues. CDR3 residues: CASSLLEDEQFF. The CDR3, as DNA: TGCGCCAGCAGTTTACTAGAGGATGAGCAGTTCTTC.

In DNA, the CDR3 is TGCGCCAGCAGCTTGGTTAACTATAATTCACCCCTCCACTTT. Protein sequence: CASSLVNYNSPLHF. This chain uses TRBV5-1 with TRBJ1-6; unclear D gene. Trimming took 0 bases from V and 3 from J, leaving 4 bases between them. This CDR3 is built from 14 residues. Germline CDR1 and CDR2: SGHRS and YFSETQ. The full variable domain, in which reference TRBV5-1 and TRBJ1-6 provide the parts outside the CDR3, is KAGVTQTPRYLIKTRGQQVTLSCSPISGHRSVSWYQQTPGQGLQFLFEYFSETQRNKGNFPGRFSGRQFSNSRSEMNVSTLELGDSALYLCASSLVNYNSPLHFGNGTRLTVT.

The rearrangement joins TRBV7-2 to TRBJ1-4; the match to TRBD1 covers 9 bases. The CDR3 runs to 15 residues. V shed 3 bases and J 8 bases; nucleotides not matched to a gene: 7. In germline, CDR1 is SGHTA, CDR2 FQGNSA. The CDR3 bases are TGTGCCAGCAGCTTTTCGGGACAGGGTCAGGAAAAACTGTTTTTT. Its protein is CASSFSGQGQEKLFF.

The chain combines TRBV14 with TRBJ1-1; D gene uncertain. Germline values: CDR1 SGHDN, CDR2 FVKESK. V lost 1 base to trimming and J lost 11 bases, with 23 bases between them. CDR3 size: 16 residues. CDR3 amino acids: CASSQVGQAQPPGAFF. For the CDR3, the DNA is TGTGCCAGCAGCCAAGTAGGGCAGGCACAGCCTCCGGGGGCTTTCTTT.

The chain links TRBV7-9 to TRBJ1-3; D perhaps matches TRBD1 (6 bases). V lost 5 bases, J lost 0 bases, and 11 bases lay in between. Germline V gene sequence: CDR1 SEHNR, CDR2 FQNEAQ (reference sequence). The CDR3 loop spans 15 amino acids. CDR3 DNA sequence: TGTGCCAGCAGCCGGGGACATGACTCTGGAAACACCATATATTTT. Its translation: CASSRGHDSGNTIYF.

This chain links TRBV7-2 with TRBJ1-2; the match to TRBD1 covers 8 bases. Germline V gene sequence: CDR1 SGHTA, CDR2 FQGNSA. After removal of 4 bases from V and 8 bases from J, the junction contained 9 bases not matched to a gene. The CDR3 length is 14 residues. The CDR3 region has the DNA TGTGCCAGCAGCTGGACAGGGTGGAGTGGAGGCTACACCTTC. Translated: CASSWTGWSGGYTF.

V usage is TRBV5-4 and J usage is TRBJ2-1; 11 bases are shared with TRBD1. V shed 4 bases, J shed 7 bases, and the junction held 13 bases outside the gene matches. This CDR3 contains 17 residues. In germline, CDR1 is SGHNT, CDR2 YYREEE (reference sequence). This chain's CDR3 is CASSRPGTGGITNEQFF. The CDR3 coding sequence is TGTGCCAGCAGCCGTCCCGGGACAGGGGGAATCACTAATGAGCAGTTCTTC.